The 16 T cell receptor beta chains given below trace back to one sample, sequenced in a study of T cells in Graves' hyperthyroidism and ophthalmopathy. What was amplified from RNA transcripts were TCR beta CDR3 regions. Initially, a first-round RT-PCR of the TCR CDR3 employed the HTBI primer set. TCRdb itself ran the multiplex PCR reads through MiXCR, one entry per CDR3 protein. This table holds 360,000 or so distinct CDR3 sequences, roughly 20% found once. Material: blood. The receptors were gathered from a woman aged 40 to 50 with Graves' ophthalmopathy.

The table lists this clonotype with a few counts. CDR3: CASSFTSRYTEAFF. Written as DNA, the CDR3 is TGTGCCAGCAGCTTTACATCTCGGTACACTGAAGCTTTCTTT. V gene TRBV7-2 combines with J gene TRBJ1-1, with D unclear. The CDR3 has 14 residues. V shed 3 bases and J shed 3 bases, with 11 bases lying between them. The germline gives CDR1 SGHTA, CDR2 FQGNSA.

This clonotype was seen a handful of times. The genes are TRBV9 and TRBJ2-7, with D unresolved. Germline V gene data show CDR1 as SGDLS and CDR2 as YYNGEE. Trimming pared 6 bases from V and 4 bases from J, leaving 20 bases between. The CDR3 spans 15 residues. The CDR3 here is CASTPGTRALYEQYF. As DNA, the CDR3 is TGTGCCAGCACCCCCGGTACCCGGGCGTTATACGAGCAGTACTTC.

This clonotype was recorded many times. The V call is TRBV27, the J call TRBJ2-7, with TRBD1 identical over 11 bases. V shed 3 bases, J shed 4 bases, and the junction held 5 bases outside the gene matches. Germline assignment: CDR1 MNHEY and CDR2 SMNVEV (reference sequence). This CDR3 has 15 amino acids. The CDR3 DNA is TGTGCCAGCAGTTTTGTCGGGACAGGGGGGTACGAGCAGTACTTC. This translates into CASSFVGTGGYEQYF.

The table lists this clonotype with many counts. The chain joins TRBV24-1 to TRBJ2-5, with D perhaps matching TRBD1 (6 bases). V lost 2 bases and J 0 bases, leaving 9 bases between the germline ends. The CDR3 has 15 residues. The V gene's germline CDR1 is KGHDR and CDR2 SFDVKD. The CDR3 DNA follows: TGTGCCACCAGTGATTCCGACAGGTACCAAGAGACCCAGTACTTC. Protein: CATSDSDRYQETQYF.

This clonotype has ten or more counts. V is TRBV7-8 and J is TRBJ1-1; D is ambiguous. V was cut by 7 bases and J by 1 base, with 13 bases left in between. The CDR3 runs 14 residues. Germline V CDR1 and CDR2: SGHVS, FQNEAQ. CDR3 amino acids: CASTRGRANTEAFF. For the CDR3, the DNA is TGTGCCAGCACCCGTGGGAGGGCGAACACTGAAGCTTTCTTT.

This clonotype was recorded at least ten times. V gene TRBV29-1 combines with J gene TRBJ1-2, with 9 bases fitting TRBD1. The V gene end was trimmed by 6 bases and the J gene end by 7 bases; junction bases not matched to a gene: 6. This CDR3 has 12 residues. CDR1 SQVTM and CDR2 ANQGSEA come from the germline V gene. CDR3 residues: CSVGGTGSGYTF. The CDR3 nucleotides are TGCAGCGTCGGAGGGACAGGGAGTGGCTACACCTTC.

This clonotype was observed many times. The chain combines TRBV12-3 or TRBV12-4 with TRBJ2-7, with D possibly TRBD1 on 5 matching bases. This CDR3 has 13 residues. Trimming left V 10 bases short and J 3 bases short, with 16 bases between. For the CDR3, the DNA is TGTGCCAACAGGCAAGAGGTGGACTACGAGCAGTACTTC. Translated: CANRQEVDYEQYF.

This clonotype was seen many times. This rearrangement joins TRBV6-5 to TRBJ2-2, with 9 bases lining up with TRBD1. V gave up 2 bases and J gave up 7 bases; unmatched junction bases: 8. CDR1 is MNHEY and CDR2 is SVGAGI in the germline V gene. The CDR3 sequence is 16 residues long. The CDR3 protein is CASSYKRDRVSGELFF. The DNA for the CDR3 is TGTGCCAGCAGTTACAAAAGGGACAGGGTTAGCGGGGAGCTGTTTTTT.

The table lists this clonotype with many counts. The gene calls are TRBV12-3 or TRBV12-4 and TRBJ2-2; TRBD1 is a possible D gene (5 bases). The length of the CDR3 is 15 residues. V lost 3 bases and J 1 base, leaving 9 bases between the germline ends. DNA for the CDR3: TGTGCCAGCAGTTTGGCCGACAGGAACACCGGGGAGCTGTTTTTT. Protein sequence: CASSLADRNTGELFF.

The table lists this clonotype with many counts. This chain's CDR3 is CASSDTGPTPGEQYF. CDR3 bases: TGTGCCAGCAGTGACACGGGACCGACCCCTGGGGAGCAGTACTTC. The rearrangement links TRBV6-1 to TRBJ2-7; D is possibly TRBD1 or TRBD2 (5 bases each). Germline CDR1 is MNHNS and CDR2 is SASEGT. The ends were cut back, 3 bases at V and 7 bases at J, with 19 bases in the middle. The length of the CDR3 is 15 residues.

This clonotype was seen a few times. The germline gene is not matched at one end of the junction; a read error may be the cause. The chain recombines TRBV20-1 with TRBJ2-7, with unresolved D. Per germline, CDR1 DFQATT and CDR2 SNEGSKA (reference sequence). The CDR3 loop spans 12 amino acids. The CDR3 protein is CSAQIASYEQSF. Here the CDR3 DNA reads TGCAGTGCTCAAATCGCGAGCTACGAGCAGTCCTTC.

The gene calls are TRBV6-5 and TRBJ2-5; tentative D call: TRBD1 (6 bases). Germline V gene data show CDR1 as MNHEY and CDR2 as SVGAGI. V was clipped by 0 bases and J by 1 base, with 9 bases between them. This CDR3 is built from 15 residues. CDR3 nucleotides: TGTGCCAGCAGTTACTCCAGGACAGCCCAAGAGACCCAGTACTTC. As protein: CASSYSRTAQETQYF.

This clonotype was picked up many times. The V gene is TRBV13, the J gene TRBJ2-7; D may be TRBD1 or TRBD2 (6 bases each). Trimming cost V 4 bases and J 2 bases, with 24 bases left between them. Germline-derived CDR1 and CDR2 are PRHDT and FYEKMQ (reference sequence). CDR3 length: 18 amino acids. In DNA form, the CDR3 reads TGTGCCAGCAGCTCCCCCCCGGGGGCGGGGCTAGAGGCCTACGAGCAGTACTTC. Its protein is CASSSPPGAGLEAYEQYF.

This clonotype has ten or more counts. The J gene is TRBJ2-7, the V gene TRBV27, with 13 bases matching TRBD2. Unmatched junction bases numbered 8, after V lost 3 bases and J lost 3 bases. Per the germline V gene, CDR1 is MNHEY and CDR2 is SMNVEV (reference sequence). The CDR3 sequence is 17 residues long. The CDR3 DNA is TGTGCCAGCAGTTTCATTTCCGGGACTAGCGGGATCTACGAGCAGTACTTC. Its protein product is CASSFISGTSGIYEQYF.

This clonotype was seen a handful of times. This chain connects TRBV14 to TRBJ1-2; D is uncertain. The CDR3 has 13 residues. CDR1 and CDR2 from the germline V gene are SGHDN and FVKESK. Trimming stripped 3 bases from V and 2 bases from J, with 7 bases between. The CDR3 DNA reads as TGTGCCAGCAGCCAGGGTCCGAACTATGGCTACACCTTC. This encodes CASSQGPNYGYTF. The entire variable domain, with the rest obtained from reference TRBV14 and TRBJ1-2, is as follows: EAGVTQFPSHSVIEKGQTVTLRCDPISGHDNLYWYRRVMGKEIKFLLHFVKESKQDESGMPNNRFLAERTGGTYSTLKVQPAELEDSGVYFCASSQGPNYGYTFGSGTRLTVV.

This clonotype was counted at least ten times. The chain joins TRBV5-5 to TRBJ2-5; TRBD2 is a possible D gene (6 bases). V lost 3 bases, J lost 4 bases, and 16 bases lay in between. Germline assignment: CDR1 SGHKS and CDR2 YYEKEE (reference sequence). CDR3 length: 15 residues. The CDR3 protein is CASSSDLASGETQYF. Written as DNA, the CDR3 is TGTGCCAGCAGCTCTGATCTAGCGTCAGGAGAGACCCAGTACTTC. The whole variable domain, remainder taken from reference TRBV5-5 and TRBJ2-5, is DAGVTQSPTHLIKTRGQQVTLRCSPISGHKSVSWYQQVLGQGPQFIFQYYEKEERGRGNFPDRFSARQFPNYSSELNVNALLLGDSALYLCASSSDLASGETQYFGPGTRLLVL.